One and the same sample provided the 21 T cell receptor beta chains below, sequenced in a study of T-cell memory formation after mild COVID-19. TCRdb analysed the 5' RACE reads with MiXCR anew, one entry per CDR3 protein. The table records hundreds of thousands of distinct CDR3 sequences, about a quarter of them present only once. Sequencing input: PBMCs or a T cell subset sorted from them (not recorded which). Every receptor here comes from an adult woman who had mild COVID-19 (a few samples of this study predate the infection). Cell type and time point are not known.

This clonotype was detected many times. The CDR3 sequence: CAISDRNQPQHF. Here the CDR3 DNA reads TGTGCCATCAGTGACAGGAATCAGCCCCAGCATTTT. V usage is TRBV10-3 and J usage is TRBJ1-5; D gene unclear. The length of the CDR3 is 12 residues. The V gene's germline CDR1 is ENHRY and CDR2 SYGVKD. The germline V and J ends were trimmed by 3 bases and 4 bases, with 4 bases remaining between them.

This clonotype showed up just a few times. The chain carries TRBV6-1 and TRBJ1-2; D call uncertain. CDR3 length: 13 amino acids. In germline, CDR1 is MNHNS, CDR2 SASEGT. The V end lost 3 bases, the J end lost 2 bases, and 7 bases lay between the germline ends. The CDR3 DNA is TGTGCCAGCAGTGATACCGGGAACTATGGCTACACCTTC. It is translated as CASSDTGNYGYTF.

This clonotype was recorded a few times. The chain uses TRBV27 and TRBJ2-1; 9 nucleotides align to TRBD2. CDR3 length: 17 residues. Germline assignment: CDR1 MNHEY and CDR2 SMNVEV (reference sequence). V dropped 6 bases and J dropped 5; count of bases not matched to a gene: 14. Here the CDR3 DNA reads TGTGCCAGCAGGCCCTACCCGCCAGCGGGAGGTAACAATGAGCAGTTCTTC. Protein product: CASRPYPPAGGNNEQFF.

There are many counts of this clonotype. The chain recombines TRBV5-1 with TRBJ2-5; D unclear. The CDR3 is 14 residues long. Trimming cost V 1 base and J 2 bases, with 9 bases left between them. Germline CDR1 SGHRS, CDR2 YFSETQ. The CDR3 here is CASSLKSGQETQYF. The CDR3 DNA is TGCGCCAGCAGCTTGAAGTCTGGTCAAGAGACCCAGTACTTC.

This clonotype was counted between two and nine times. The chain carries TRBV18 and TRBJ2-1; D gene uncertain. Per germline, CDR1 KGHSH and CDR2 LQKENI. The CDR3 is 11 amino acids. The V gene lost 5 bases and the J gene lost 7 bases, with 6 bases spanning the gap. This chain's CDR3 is CASSRPNEQFF. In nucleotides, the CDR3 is TGTGCCAGCTCAAGACCGAATGAGCAGTTCTTC.

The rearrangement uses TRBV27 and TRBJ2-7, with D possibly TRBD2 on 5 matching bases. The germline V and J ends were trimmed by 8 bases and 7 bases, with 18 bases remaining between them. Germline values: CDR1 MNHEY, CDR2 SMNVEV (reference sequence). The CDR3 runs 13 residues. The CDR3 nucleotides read TGTGCCAGCGGCAGCGGCCTAGCTTCTGAGCAGTACGTC. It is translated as CASGSGLASEQYV.

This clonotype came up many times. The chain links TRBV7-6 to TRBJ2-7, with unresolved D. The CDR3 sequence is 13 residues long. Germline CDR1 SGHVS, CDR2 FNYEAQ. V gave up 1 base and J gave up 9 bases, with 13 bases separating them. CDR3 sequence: CASSLEILGWQYF. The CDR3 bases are TGTGCCAGCAGCTTAGAGATACTGGGGTGGCAGTACTTC.

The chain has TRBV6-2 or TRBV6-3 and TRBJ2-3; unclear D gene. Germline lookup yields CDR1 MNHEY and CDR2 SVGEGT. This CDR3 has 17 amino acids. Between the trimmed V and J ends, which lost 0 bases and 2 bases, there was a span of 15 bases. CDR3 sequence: CASSYSMVWGNTDTQYF. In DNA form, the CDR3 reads TGTGCCAGCAGTTACTCGATGGTGTGGGGAAACACAGATACGCAGTATTTT.

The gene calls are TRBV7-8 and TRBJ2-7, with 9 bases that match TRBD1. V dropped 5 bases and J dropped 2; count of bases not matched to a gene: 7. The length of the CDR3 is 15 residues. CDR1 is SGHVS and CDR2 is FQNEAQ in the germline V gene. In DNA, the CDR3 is TGTGCCAGCAGCCCAACCCGGGACAGGGCCTACGAGCAGTACTTC. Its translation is CASSPTRDRAYEQYF. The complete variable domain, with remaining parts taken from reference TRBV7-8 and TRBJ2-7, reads GAGVSQSPRYKVAKRGQDVALRCDPISGHVSLFWYQQALGQGPEFLTYFQNEAQLDKSGLPSDRFFAERPEGSVSTLKIQRTQQEDSAVYLCASSPTRDRAYEQYFGPGTRLTVT.

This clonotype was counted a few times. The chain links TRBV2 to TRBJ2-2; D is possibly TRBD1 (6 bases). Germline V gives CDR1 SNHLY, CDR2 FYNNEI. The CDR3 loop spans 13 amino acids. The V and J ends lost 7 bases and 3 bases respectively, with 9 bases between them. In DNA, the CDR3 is TGTGCCAGCAAGAACAGGGACACCGGGGAGCTGTTTTTT. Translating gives CASKNRDTGELFF.

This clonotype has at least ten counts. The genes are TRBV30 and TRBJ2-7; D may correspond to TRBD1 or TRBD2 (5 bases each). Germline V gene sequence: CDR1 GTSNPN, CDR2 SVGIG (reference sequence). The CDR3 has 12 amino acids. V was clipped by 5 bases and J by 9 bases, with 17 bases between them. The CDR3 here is CAWQRGPGRQYF. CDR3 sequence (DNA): TGTGCCTGGCAACGGGGCCCTGGGAGGCAGTACTTC. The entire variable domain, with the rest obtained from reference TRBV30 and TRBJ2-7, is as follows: SQTIHQWPATLVQPVGSPLSLECTVEGTSNPNLYWYRQAAGRGLQLLFYSVGIGQISSEVPQNLSASRPQDRQFILSSKKLLLSDSGFYLCAWQRGPGRQYFGPGTRLTVT.

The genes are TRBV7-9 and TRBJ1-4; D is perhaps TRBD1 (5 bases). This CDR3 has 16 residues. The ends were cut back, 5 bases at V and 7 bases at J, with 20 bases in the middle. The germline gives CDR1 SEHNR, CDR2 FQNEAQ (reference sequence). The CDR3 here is CASSARGGPPSEKLFF. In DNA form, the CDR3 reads TGTGCCAGCAGCGCCCGCGGGGGACCCCCAAGTGAAAAACTGTTTTTT.

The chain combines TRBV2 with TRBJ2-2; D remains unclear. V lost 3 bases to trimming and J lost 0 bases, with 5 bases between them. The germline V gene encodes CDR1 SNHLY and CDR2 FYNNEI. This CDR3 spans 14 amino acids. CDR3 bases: TGTGCCAGCAGTGACCAGGCGAACACCGGGGAGCTGTTTTTT. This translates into CASSDQANTGELFF.

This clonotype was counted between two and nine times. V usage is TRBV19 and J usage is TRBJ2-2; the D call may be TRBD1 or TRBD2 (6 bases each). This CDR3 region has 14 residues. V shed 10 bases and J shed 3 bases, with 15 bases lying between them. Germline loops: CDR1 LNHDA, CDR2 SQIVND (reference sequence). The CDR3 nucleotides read TGTGCCACAAAGGGGGGTGGCGACACCGGGGAGCTGTTTTTT. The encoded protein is CATKGGGDTGELFF.

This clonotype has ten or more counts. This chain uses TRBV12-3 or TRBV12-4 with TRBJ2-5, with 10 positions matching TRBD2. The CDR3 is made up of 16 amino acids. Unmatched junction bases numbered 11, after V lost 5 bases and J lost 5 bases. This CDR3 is CASSPYPPGLAETQYF. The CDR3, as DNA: TGTGCCAGCAGTCCATATCCCCCGGGACTAGCGGAGACCCAGTACTTC.

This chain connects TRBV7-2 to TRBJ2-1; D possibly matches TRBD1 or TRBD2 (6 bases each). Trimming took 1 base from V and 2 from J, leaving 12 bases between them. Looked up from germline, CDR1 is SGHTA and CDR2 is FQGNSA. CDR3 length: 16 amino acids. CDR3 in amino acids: CASSLVSGGTYNEQFF. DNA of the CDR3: TGTGCCAGCAGCTTAGTATCCGGGGGCACCTACAATGAGCAGTTCTTC. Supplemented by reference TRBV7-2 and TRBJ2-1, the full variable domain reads GAGVSQSPSNKVTEKGKDVELRCDPISGHTALYWYRQSLGQGLEFLIYFQGNSAPDKSGLPSDRFSAERTGGSVSTLTIQRTQQEDSAVYLCASSLVSGGTYNEQFFGPGTRLTVL.

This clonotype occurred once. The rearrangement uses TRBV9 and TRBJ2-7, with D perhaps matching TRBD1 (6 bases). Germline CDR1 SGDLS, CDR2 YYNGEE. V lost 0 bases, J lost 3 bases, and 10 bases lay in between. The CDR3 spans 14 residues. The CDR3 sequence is CASSVGQGGYEQYF. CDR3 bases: TGTGCCAGCAGCGTAGGACAAGGGGGCTACGAGCAGTACTTC.

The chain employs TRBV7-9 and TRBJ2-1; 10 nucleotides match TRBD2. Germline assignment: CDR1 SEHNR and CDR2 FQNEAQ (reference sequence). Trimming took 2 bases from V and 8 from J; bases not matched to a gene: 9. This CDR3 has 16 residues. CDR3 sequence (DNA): TGTGCCAGCAGCTTAAGTTCTAGCGGGGGTTTGGATGAGCAGTTCTTC. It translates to CASSLSSSGGLDEQFF.

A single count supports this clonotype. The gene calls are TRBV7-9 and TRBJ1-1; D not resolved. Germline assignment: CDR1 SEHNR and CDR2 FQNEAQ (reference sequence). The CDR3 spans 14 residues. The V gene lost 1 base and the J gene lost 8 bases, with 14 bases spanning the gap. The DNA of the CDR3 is TGTGCCAGCAGCTTAGAGACTCTGATCGGCGAAGCTTTCTTT. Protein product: CASSLETLIGEAFF.

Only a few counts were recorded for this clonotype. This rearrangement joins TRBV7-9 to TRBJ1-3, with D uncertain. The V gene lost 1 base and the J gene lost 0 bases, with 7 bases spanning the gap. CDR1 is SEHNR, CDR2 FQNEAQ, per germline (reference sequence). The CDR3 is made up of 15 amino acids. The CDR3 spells CASSLVGSSGNTIYF. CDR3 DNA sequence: TGTGCCAGCAGCTTAGTGGGTAGCTCTGGAAACACCATATATTTT. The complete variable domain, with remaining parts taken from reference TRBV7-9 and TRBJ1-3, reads DTGVSQNPRHKITKRGQNVTFRCDPISEHNRLYWYRQTLGQGPEFLTYFQNEAQLEKSRLLSDRFSAERPKGSFSTLEIQRTEQGDSAMYLCASSLVGSSGNTIYFGEGSWLTVV.

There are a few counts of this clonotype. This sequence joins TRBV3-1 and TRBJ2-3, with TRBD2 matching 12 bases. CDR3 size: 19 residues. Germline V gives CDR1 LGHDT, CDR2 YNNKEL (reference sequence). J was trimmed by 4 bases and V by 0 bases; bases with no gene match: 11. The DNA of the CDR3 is TGTGCCAGCAGCCAAGAGGGGATTCTAGCGGGGGGGCCCGCAGATACGCAGTATTTT. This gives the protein CASSQEGILAGGPADTQYF.